Below, 17 T cell receptor beta chains from the same sample are listed, as sequenced in a study of CD8 T cells in ankylosing spondylitis. Study results and caveats: Typical of ankylosing spondylitis blood, it appeared, was a TCR beta motif of roughly eight highly homologous variants.

These receptors have no known antigen. TCRdb reprocessed the 5' RACE reads via MiXCR and lists one record per CDR3 protein. The sample records about 540,000 distinct CDR3 sequences, over 9.5% being singletons. Sequenced: blood, either unsorted or a sorted T cell fraction (not recorded which). The receptors shown here come from a male donor with ankylosing spondylitis.

This clonotype was counted ten times or more. This chain uses TRBV18 with TRBJ1-1; 9 bases match TRBD1. Germline CDR1 KGHSH, CDR2 LQKENI. V dropped 3 bases and J dropped 5; count of bases not matched to a gene: 1. The CDR3 length is 13 residues. As DNA, the CDR3 is TGTGCCAGCTCACCGGACAGGGGTACTGAAGCTTTCTTT. This translates into CASSPDRGTEAFF.

Only a few counts were recorded for this clonotype. This chain links TRBV10-1 with TRBJ2-5; D is perhaps TRBD2 (5 bases). The ends were cut back, 6 bases at V and 4 bases at J, with 18 bases in the middle. The CDR3 is 15 residues long. CDR1 and CDR2 (germline): WNHNN, SYGVQD (reference sequence). The chain's CDR3 is CASSLATQDGETQYF. CDR3 sequence (DNA): TGCGCCAGCAGCTTAGCGACCCAAGACGGAGAGACCCAGTACTTC.

The chain employs TRBV2 and TRBJ2-1, with 10 bases identical to TRBD2. V lost 7 bases and J lost 8; bases outside the gene matches: 17. The CDR3 runs to 17 residues. In germline, CDR1 is SNHLY, CDR2 FYNNEI. CDR3 in amino acids: CASNLGLAAIWGDEQFF. The CDR3 DNA reads as TGTGCCAGCAATCTTGGACTAGCGGCCATTTGGGGGGATGAGCAGTTCTTC.

This clonotype has just a few counts. This sequence joins TRBV25-1 and TRBJ2-1, with D possibly TRBD1 on 6 matching bases. V was pared by 0 bases and J by 6 bases, with 6 bases between. CDR1 is MGHDK and CDR2 is SYGVNS in the germline V gene. The CDR3 consists of 13 residues. The CDR3 protein is CASSEYRGNEQFF. The CDR3 DNA sequence: TGTGCCAGCAGTGAATACAGGGGCAATGAGCAGTTCTTC.

The chain links TRBV6-1 to TRBJ1-1; D gene unclear. The CDR3 is 13 residues long. Germline CDR1 is MNHNS and CDR2 is SASEGT. V dropped 2 bases and J dropped 4 bases, with 8 bases sitting between them. DNA for the CDR3: TGTGCCAGCAGTGAATCCGGGAGCACTGAAGCTTTCTTT. Translating it yields CASSESGSTEAFF.

This clonotype appeared a few times. This chain links TRBV20-1 with TRBJ2-1; D possibly corresponds to TRBD1 (5 bases). The V and J ends lost 0 bases and 4 bases respectively, with 7 bases between them. CDR3 length: 13 amino acids. CDR1 and CDR2 from the germline V gene are DFQATT and SNEGSKA (reference sequence). CDR3 residues: CSAREGQYNEQFF. The CDR3 DNA follows: TGCAGTGCTAGAGAGGGGCAGTACAATGAGCAGTTCTTC.

There are a few counts of this clonotype. The J gene is TRBJ2-7, the V gene TRBV20-1; D remains unclear. CDR3 length equals 10 residues. Germline V gene sequence: CDR1 DFQATT, CDR2 SNEGSKA (reference sequence). Deletions cut 3 bases from V and 2 bases from J, with 2 bases between. In nucleotides, the CDR3 is TGCAGTGCTAGGGCCTACGAGCAGTACTTC. It codes for CSARAYEQYF.

There are many counts of this clonotype. The V and J genes are TRBV20-1 and TRBJ1-1; D not resolved. The germline gives CDR1 DFQATT, CDR2 SNEGSKA (reference sequence). Trimming removed 5 bases at V and 3 bases at J, with 10 bases between. CDR3 length equals 12 residues. The CDR3 here is CSAGIQYTEAFF. Here the CDR3 DNA reads TGCAGTGCTGGGATTCAGTACACTGAAGCTTTCTTT.

This clonotype was recorded many times. CDR3 region: CASRKGDADTQYF. CDR3 nucleotide sequence: TGTGCCAGCAGAAAGGGTGACGCAGATACGCAGTATTTT. This chain joins TRBV27 and TRBJ2-3; D call uncertain. Germline lookup yields CDR1 MNHEY and CDR2 SMNVEV (reference sequence). The CDR3 contains 13 residues. V dropped 6 bases and J dropped 4 bases, with 11 bases sitting between them.

This clonotype was seen more than once but under ten times. The gene calls are TRBV5-1 and TRBJ2-3, with a tentative D call TRBD2 (6 bases). V was shortened by 4 bases and J by 2 bases, with 11 bases between the two germline ends. CDR1 SGHRS and CDR2 YFSETQ come from the germline V gene. The CDR3 extends over 14 amino acids. DNA for the CDR3: TGCGCCAGCAGCGACCTAGCGACCACAGATACGCAGTATTTT. Amino acids: CASSDLATTDTQYF.

V usage is TRBV20-1 and J usage is TRBJ1-5, with 12 bases fitting TRBD1. The CDR3 covers 15 residues. Germline V gene sequence: CDR1 DFQATT, CDR2 SNEGSKA (reference sequence). V lost 5 bases and J lost 6; bases outside the gene matches: 8. DNA for the CDR3: TGCAGTGCTGCCCATAGGGACAGGGGGCTTCAGCCCCAGCATTTT. This sequence encodes CSAAHRDRGLQPQHF.

This clonotype turned up a few times. The chain is built from TRBV27 and TRBJ2-7; no clear D. This CDR3 contains 12 residues. From germline, CDR1 is MNHEY and CDR2 SMNVEV (reference sequence). Deletions cut 6 bases from V and 2 bases from J, with 8 bases between. The CDR3 loop is CASSSSPYEQYF. CDR3 DNA sequence: TGTGCCAGCAGCTCCTCCCCCTACGAGCAGTACTTC.

The chain is built from TRBV10-3 and TRBJ1-1; D possibly corresponds to TRBD1 (5 bases). Germline-derived CDR1 and CDR2 are ENHRY and SYGVKD. The CDR3 length is 14 residues. V was cut by 5 bases and J by 3 bases, with 13 bases left in between. The CDR3 protein is CAISPRVGDTEAFF. The CDR3 nucleotides read TGTGCCATCAGTCCCCGCGTAGGGGACACTGAAGCTTTCTTT.

This clonotype occurred many times. The chain couples TRBV12-3 or TRBV12-4 to TRBJ2-2; D unresolved. This CDR3 has 13 amino acids. The V gene lost 6 bases and the J gene lost 6 bases, with 11 bases spanning the gap. The CDR3 nucleotides are TGTGCCAGCAGCTCCTCCCCATCCGGGGAGCTGTTTTTT. It yields the protein CASSSSPSGELFF.

This clonotype has only a few counts. The rearrangement links TRBV7-2 to TRBJ2-1; the match to TRBD2 covers 9 bases. V was pared by 1 base and J by 15 bases, with 7 bases of the junction left unmatched. CDR1 is SGHTA, CDR2 FQGNSA, per germline. The CDR3 sequence is 13 residues long. CDR3 bases: TGTGCCAGCAGCTTAGAGCGGGAGGCCGTCGGGTTCTTC. As protein: CASSLEREAVGFF.

Only a few counts were recorded for this clonotype. This sequence joins TRBV10-3 and TRBJ1-6, with 7 bases that match TRBD1. CDR3 length equals 15 residues. V was pared by 8 bases and J by 0 bases, with 4 bases of the junction left unmatched. Germline CDR1 and CDR2: ENHRY and SYGVKD. CDR3 bases: TGTGCCATCGGGACAGCCAGCTCCTATAATTCACCCCTCCACTTT. It encodes CAIGTASSYNSPLHF.

This clonotype was counted between two and nine times. The chain couples TRBV5-6 to TRBJ2-7, with 14 bases fitting TRBD2. The CDR3 loop spans 19 amino acids. Germline V gives CDR1 SGHDT, CDR2 YYEEEE. Trimming cost V 3 bases and J 3 bases; bases outside gene matches: 14. CDR3 coding DNA: TGTGCCAGCAGCTCGGGGGGACTAGCGGGAGCCATGCTGATCTACGAGCAGTACTTC. Translated: CASSSGGLAGAMLIYEQYF.